Each of the 21 T cell receptor beta chains below was sequenced from the same sample in a study of blood T cell repertoires in COVID-19 (dated by TCRdb to about 2020). The library was obtained by the immunoSEQ multiplex PCR assay. Entries here come from immuneACCESS through TCRdb and include only in-frame sequences with V and J called. Some clones fail to appear in such tables; in the studies checked, an unresolved V gene covers under half of the shortfall, and the cause of the remainder is unknown. Counted in this sample were about 190,000 clones; 84% of them appeared once. The ten largest clones take up less than 20% of the sample. Material: peripheral blood. The receptors shown here come from a human donor in a cohort sampled during active COVID-19.

The rearrangement links TRBV18 to TRBJ2-1; possible D gene TRBD1, 5 bases. The CDR3 covers 17 residues. V was clipped by 3 bases and J by 2 bases, with 17 bases between them. Germline CDR1 KGHSH, CDR2 LQKENI. The CDR3 spells CASSPPRIRAAYNEQFF. Written as DNA, the CDR3 is TGTGCCAGCTCACCCCCTAGAATCAGGGCTGCCTACAATGAGCAGTTCTTC.

The chain is built from TRBV7-2 and TRBJ1-4; D is unresolved. Per germline, CDR1 SGHTA and CDR2 FQGNSA. The CDR3 length is 13 residues. Trimming shortened V by 5 bases and J by 8 bases, and 12 bases separated the two germline ends. CDR3 nucleotides: TGTGCCAGCAGCCAACTGATGGGCGAAAAACTGTTTTTT. It yields the protein CASSQLMGEKLFF.

The CDR3 DNA is TGTGCCAGCAGACAGGAAAATAATTCACCCCTCCACTTT. This codes for CASRQENNSPLHF. The gene calls are TRBV28 and TRBJ1-6, with TRBD1 as a possible D gene (5 bases). V dropped 6 bases and J dropped 5 bases, with 8 bases sitting between them. Germline CDR1 and CDR2: MDHEN and SYDVKM. The CDR3 covers 13 residues.

J is TRBJ2-1 and V is TRBV2, with 9 nucleotides matching TRBD2. The CDR3 is 15 amino acids. Germline values: CDR1 SNHLY, CDR2 FYNNEI. Germline trimming cut 7 bases from V and 4 bases from J; bases unmatched to any gene: 8. CDR3 in DNA: TGTGCCAGCACCGGAACTAGCGGGCGTTACAATGAGCAGTTCTTC. This codes for CASTGTSGRYNEQFF.

This clone was seen only once. The rearrangement links TRBV12-3 or TRBV12-4 to TRBJ1-6; D call uncertain. The CDR3 covers 13 residues. V dropped 6 bases and J dropped 7 bases, with 10 bases sitting between them. The CDR3 spells CASRMEGNSPLHF. CDR3 in DNA: TGTGCCAGCAGAATGGAGGGAAATTCACCCCTCCACTTT.

This clone was observed a single time. The chain uses TRBV24-1 and TRBJ2-2; 15 bases align to TRBD2. CDR3 length: 18 residues. Germline values: CDR1 KGHDR, CDR2 SFDVKD. J lost 3 bases, V lost 3 bases, and 4 bases had no gene match. The CDR3 is CATSDTGLAGGHTGELFF. CDR3 coding DNA: TGTGCCACCAGTGATACGGGACTAGCGGGAGGCCACACCGGGGAGCTGTTTTTT.

V gene TRBV3-1 (or the pseudogene TRBV3-2) combines with J gene TRBJ2-1; 11 bases map to TRBD2. The germline gives CDR1 LGHDT, CDR2 YNNKEL (reference sequence). Trimming cost V 2 bases and J 4 bases; bases outside gene matches: 7. The CDR3 is made up of 17 amino acids. The CDR3 nucleotides read TGTGCCAGCAGCCAAACTTCCGGGACTAGCGGTTACAATGAGCAGTTCTTC. Translation: CASSQTSGTSGYNEQFF.

This clone came up once. The V call is TRBV7-9, the J call TRBJ2-1; 7 nucleotides match TRBD2. CDR3 length: 17 amino acids. CDR1 and CDR2 from the germline V gene are SEHNR and FQNEAQ (reference sequence). V lost 3 bases and J lost 1; bases outside the gene matches: 9. In nucleotides, the CDR3 is TGTGCCAGCAGCTTTGTCGGCCAGGGAGGGTCCTACAATGAGCAGTTCTTC. It codes for CASSFVGQGGSYNEQFF.

The CDR3 is CASSPSSGHGYTF. CDR3 sequence (DNA): TGTGCCAGCTCACCAAGTTCAGGGCATGGCTACACCTTC. The rearrangement joins TRBV18 to TRBJ1-2; weak D call: TRBD1 (5 bases). This CDR3 spans 13 amino acids. Germline CDR1 KGHSH, CDR2 LQKENI. V was cut by 2 bases and J by 6 bases, with 10 bases left in between.

This rearrangement joins TRBV28 to TRBJ2-5, with 8 bases matching TRBD1. The CDR3 length is 16 residues. CDR1 and CDR2 (germline): MDHEN, SYDVKM. After removal of 7 bases from V and 4 bases from J, the junction contained 14 bases not matched to a gene. CDR3 in DNA: TGTGCCAGCACTCCCCCCGGGACAGGTCGACGAGAGACCCAGTACTTC. Translating it yields CASTPPGTGRRETQYF.

V is TRBV3-1 (or the pseudogene TRBV3-2) and J is TRBJ2-3; D may be TRBD2 (6 bases). CDR3 length equals 16 residues. Germline CDR1 and CDR2: LGHDT and YNNKEL (reference sequence). The germline V and J ends were trimmed by 3 bases and 6 bases, with 19 bases remaining between them. The CDR3 reads CASSHRGLSGADTQYF. Here the CDR3 DNA reads TGTGCCAGCAGCCACCGGGGACTTTCAGGAGCGGATACGCAGTATTTT.

This chain connects TRBV25-1 to TRBJ2-1; D perhaps matches TRBD2 (7 bases). CDR3 length: 15 amino acids. V was pared by 4 bases and J by 6 bases, with 16 bases between. Germline-derived CDR1 and CDR2 are MGHDK and SYGVNS. The CDR3 nucleotides read TGTGCCAGCAGTGGCAGGGGAGGGCAGGGCAATGAGCAGTTCTTC. Protein sequence: CASSGRGGQGNEQFF.

V and J are TRBV6-5 and TRBJ2-7, with 11 bases identical to TRBD2. CDR1 is MNHEY and CDR2 is SVGAGI in the germline V gene. The V segment lost 0 bases and the J segment 3 bases; nucleotides outside the gene matches: 4. The CDR3 has 16 residues. CDR3 amino acids: CASSYSGTSGLYEQYF. Written as DNA, the CDR3 is TGTGCCAGCAGTTACTCCGGGACTAGCGGTCTCTACGAGCAGTACTTC.

J is TRBJ2-7 and V is TRBV7-2, with D possibly matching TRBD1 (5 bases). The CDR3 totals 14 residues. V was cut by 2 bases and J by 2 bases, with 10 bases left in between. Germline loops: CDR1 SGHTA, CDR2 FQGNSA. Written as DNA, the CDR3 is TGTGCCAGCAGCTTATGGGCAGGGACCTACGAGCAGTACTTC. This sequence encodes CASSLWAGTYEQYF.

This rearrangement joins TRBV2 to TRBJ2-1; 8 positions agree with TRBD2. With V trimmed by 3 bases and J by 0 bases, 7 bases remained unmatched. There are 17 residues in the CDR3. Germline V lookup: CDR1 SNHLY, CDR2 FYNNEI. In DNA form, the CDR3 reads TGTGCCAGCAGTGAGTATAGTCTAGCGGGCTCCTACAATGAGCAGTTCTTC. Protein product: CASSEYSLAGSYNEQFF.

The rearrangement joins TRBV20-1 to TRBJ1-2; no reliable D call. Trimming removed 3 bases at V and 9 bases at J, with 14 bases between. Germline CDR1 and CDR2: DFQATT and SNEGSKA (reference sequence). The CDR3 consists of 12 residues. CDR3 bases: TGCAGTGCTAGTTCGGTTGGCGGCAGCTACACCTTC. Residues: CSASSVGGSYTF.

This rearrangement joins TRBV6-5 to TRBJ1-1; 7 bases are shared with TRBD1. Trimming cost V 5 bases and J 2 bases; bases outside gene matches: 8. The CDR3 consists of 15 residues. Germline V gives CDR1 MNHEY, CDR2 SVGAGI. The CDR3 spells CASSLRDRPNTEAFF. The CDR3 nucleotides are TGTGCCAGCAGTCTCCGGGACAGACCTAACACTGAAGCTTTCTTT.

This rearrangement joins TRBV7-2 to TRBJ1-1; D unresolved. Trimming shortened V by 6 bases and J by 5 bases, and 16 bases separated the two germline ends. Per the germline V gene, CDR1 is SGHTA and CDR2 is FQGNSA. The CDR3 extends over 14 amino acids. CDR3 nucleotide sequence: TGTGCCAGCAGAAACGCTGCCGGGTGGACTGAAGCTTTCTTT. Amino acid sequence: CASRNAAGWTEAFF.

The rearrangement uses TRBV3-1 (or the pseudogene TRBV3-2) and TRBJ2-3, with D possibly matching TRBD1 (6 bases). Germline values: CDR1 LGHDT, CDR2 YNNKEL (reference sequence). Trimming removed 0 bases from V and 2 bases from J, with 9 bases in between. The CDR3 runs 15 residues. Written as DNA, the CDR3 is TGTGCCAGCAGCCAAGAACAGGGAATCACAGATACGCAGTATTTT. As protein: CASSQEQGITDTQYF.

This chain links TRBV4-2 with TRBJ1-2; D might be TRBD1 (6 bases). The CDR3 runs to 14 residues. Trimming pared 6 bases from V and 3 bases from J, leaving 14 bases between. CDR1 is LGHNA and CDR2 is YNFKEQ in the germline V gene. CDR3: CASSHGGADYGYTF. The CDR3 region has the DNA TGTGCCAGCAGTCATGGGGGGGCCGACTATGGCTACACCTTC.

The sample holds one count of this clone. The V and J genes are TRBV10-1 and TRBJ1-2; possible D gene TRBD1, 5 bases. Germline V gene lookup returns CDR1 WNHNN and CDR2 SYGVQD (reference sequence). The CDR3 runs to 15 residues. The germline V and J ends were trimmed by 0 bases and 4 bases, with 12 bases remaining between them. As DNA, the CDR3 is TGCGCCAGCAGTGAGTCAAGGGGTAAAGGCTATGGCTACACCTTC. Its protein product is CASSESRGKGYGYTF.